The 27 T cell receptor beta chains presented below share a single source sample, sequenced in a study of T cells in Graves' hyperthyroidism and ophthalmopathy. Amplification targeted TCR beta CDR3 regions from RNA transcripts. The HTBI primer set served for first-round RT-PCR of the TCR CDR3. TCRdb analysed the multiplex PCR reads with MiXCR anew, one entry per CDR3 protein. The table has about 610,000 distinct CDR3 sequences, approximately 15% seen once. Sequencing used blood. Every receptor here comes from a woman between 40 and 50 years old with Graves' ophthalmopathy.

This clonotype has more than one count but fewer than ten. The genes are TRBV4-2 and TRBJ2-3; no clear D. This CDR3 has 15 amino acids. The ends were cut back, 3 bases at V and 6 bases at J, with 16 bases in the middle. The germline V gene has CDR1 LGHNA and CDR2 YNFKEQ. This chain's CDR3 is CASSHPIPVGDTQYF. CDR3 bases: TGTGCCAGCAGCCACCCCATCCCGGTTGGGGATACGCAGTATTTT.

This clonotype has just a few counts. V usage is TRBV2 and J usage is TRBJ1-1; tentative D call: TRBD1 (6 bases). V lost 6 bases and J lost 9, with 20 bases in between. The germline CDR1 and CDR2 sequences are SNHLY and FYNNEI. The CDR3 is 14 amino acids. Written as DNA, the CDR3 is TGTGCCAGCAGCCCCGATAACAGGGAACGAAAAGCTTTCTTT. This encodes CASSPDNRERKAFF.

The rearrangement uses TRBV3-1 and TRBJ2-1, with 7 nucleotides matching TRBD2. V lost 4 bases, J lost 9 bases, and 6 bases stayed unmatched. Germline V gives CDR1 LGHDT, CDR2 YNNKEL (reference sequence). The CDR3 has 13 residues. CDR3 residues: CASSRAAGIEQFF. The CDR3 DNA sequence: TGTGCCAGCAGCCGAGCAGCGGGGATTGAGCAGTTCTTC.

This clonotype appeared many times. V gene TRBV9 combines with J gene TRBJ2-5; TRBD1 is a possible D gene (6 bases). The CDR3 is 12 amino acids. CDR1 is SGDLS and CDR2 is YYNGEE in the germline V gene. Trimming shortened V by 1 base and J by 5 bases, and 6 bases separated the two germline ends. CDR3 sequence (DNA): TGTGCCAGCAGCGTACAGGGGGAGACCCAGTACTTC. It yields the protein CASSVQGETQYF.

The chain links TRBV4-2 to TRBJ2-5; 10 bases are a match to TRBD1. V was pared by 4 bases and J by 4 bases, with 6 bases of the junction left unmatched. Germline CDR1 is LGHNA and CDR2 is YNFKEQ. There are 15 residues in the CDR3. In DNA, the CDR3 is TGTGCCAGCAGCCGCGAGGACAGGGGGTCAGAGACCCAGTACTTC. This translates into CASSREDRGSETQYF.

The chain is built from TRBV7-9 and TRBJ2-5; TRBD2 agrees at 14 bases. CDR1 is SEHNR and CDR2 is FQNEAQ in the germline V gene (reference sequence). The length of the CDR3 is 18 residues. V lost 4 bases to trimming and J lost 2 bases; unmatched junction nucleotides: 9. CDR3 sequence reads: CASSSGGGLAGVQETQYF. CDR3 bases: TGTGCCAGCAGCTCCGGGGGGGGACTAGCGGGGGTACAAGAGACCCAGTACTTC. The whole variable domain, filled in from reference TRBV7-9 and TRBJ2-5, reads DTGVSQNPRHKITKRGQNVTFRCDPISEHNRLYWYRQTLGQGPEFLTYFQNEAQLEKSRLLSDRFSAERPKGSFSTLEIQRTEQGDSAMYLCASSSGGGLAGVQETQYFGPGTRLLVL.

This clonotype was observed a few times. The V call is TRBV2, the J call TRBJ1-6; 7 nucleotides match TRBD1. Germline V gives CDR1 SNHLY, CDR2 FYNNEI. This CDR3 contains 14 residues. J was trimmed by 9 bases and V by 7 bases; bases with no gene match: 9. CDR3 sequence (DNA): TGTGCCAGCAATCCGACAGGGCTGGGTTCACCCCTCCACTTT. The encoded protein is CASNPTGLGSPLHF.

This clonotype was seen many times. CDR3 DNA: TGTGCCATCAGTGCTTATTGGAACAGTGTGATATGCTACACCTTC. Its translation is CAISAYWNSVICYTF. This chain joins TRBV10-3 and TRBJ1-2; unclear D gene. The CDR3 spans 15 residues. Germline V CDR1 and CDR2: ENHRY, SYGVKD. With 4 bases removed from V and 9 bases from J, the gap between germline ends came to 21 bases.

This clonotype came up many times. Here the CDR3 reads CASSWYRAPVTEAFF. The CDR3 bases are TGTGCCAGCAGTTGGTACAGGGCCCCTGTCACTGAAGCTTTCTTT. This chain links TRBV12-3 or TRBV12-4 with TRBJ1-1; a weak D match, TRBD1 (6 bases). CDR3 length: 15 residues. With 4 bases removed from V and 4 bases from J, the gap between germline ends came to 16 bases.

This clonotype was counted only a few times. The chain recombines TRBV2 with TRBJ1-5, with TRBD1 as a possible D gene (5 bases). Trimming removed 7 bases at V and 4 bases at J, with 8 bases between. The germline V gene encodes CDR1 SNHLY and CDR2 FYNNEI. The CDR3 is 12 amino acids. CDR3 region: CASKGPNQPQHF. The CDR3 DNA reads TGTGCCAGCAAGGGGCCTAATCAGCCCCAGCATTTT.

The table lists this clonotype with many counts. The chain has TRBV5-1 and TRBJ2-3, with 8 bases matching TRBD2. Germline CDR1 is SGHRS and CDR2 is YFSETQ. J lost 4 bases, V lost 2 bases, and 6 bases had no gene match. This CDR3 is built from 15 residues. The CDR3, as DNA: TGCGCCAGCAGCTTAGCGGGAGATTCCGCAGATACGCAGTATTTT. Its protein product is CASSLAGDSADTQYF.

This clonotype has at least ten counts. The V and J genes are TRBV30 and TRBJ2-1; D uncertain. V lost 2 bases and J lost 7, with 15 bases in between. The CDR3 contains 14 residues. Germline V gene lookup returns CDR1 GTSNPN and CDR2 SVGIG (reference sequence). The CDR3 DNA reads TGTGCCTGGAGTCGTTCAGCGATTAGAAATGAGCAGTTCTTC. Translated, it gives CAWSRSAIRNEQFF.

The chain links TRBV5-1 to TRBJ2-5, with D uncertain. The germline V gene encodes CDR1 SGHRS and CDR2 YFSETQ. V was cut by 2 bases and J by 1 base, with 12 bases left in between. The CDR3 spans 15 residues. The DNA for the CDR3 is TGCGCCAGCAGCTTCCGTGTGGGTTCCCAAGAGACCCAGTACTTC. Translation: CASSFRVGSQETQYF.

Ten or more counts support this clonotype. V is TRBV20-1 and J is TRBJ2-1, with 7 nucleotides matching TRBD2. Trimming cost V 0 bases and J 6 bases; bases outside gene matches: 5. CDR3 length: 14 residues. The germline gives CDR1 DFQATT, CDR2 SNEGSKA (reference sequence). CDR3 protein: CSARDRRGVNEQFF. CDR3 DNA sequence: TGCAGTGCTAGAGATCGTCGGGGGGTCAATGAGCAGTTCTTC.

The CDR3 nucleotides read TGTGCCAGTAGTAATCTCCGCAGAGCCACAGATACGCAGTATTTT. Its translation: CASSNLRRATDTQYF. This sequence joins TRBV19 and TRBJ2-3; D not certain. The V gene lost 4 bases and the J gene lost 2 bases, with 13 bases spanning the gap. Germline assignment: CDR1 LNHDA and CDR2 SQIVND (reference sequence). This CDR3 region has 15 residues.

Turning to this clonotype: A read error may explain this, as a much larger clone is one base away. This chain uses TRBV20-1 with TRBJ2-3; a weak D match, TRBD2 (6 bases). CDR1 and CDR2 (germline): DFQATT, SNEGSKA (reference sequence). V lost 0 bases and J 4 bases, leaving 8 bases between the germline ends. The CDR3 has 13 amino acids. For the CDR3, the DNA is TGCAGTGCTAGAGATCCGGGGGCAGATACGCAGTATTTT. This encodes CSARDPGADTQYF.

This rearrangement joins TRBV7-8 to TRBJ1-2, with D possibly TRBD1 on 6 matching bases. CDR3 length: 15 residues. The germline gives CDR1 SGHVS, CDR2 FQNEAQ. V was clipped by 3 bases and J by 7 bases, with 18 bases between them. The CDR3 bases are TGTGCCAGCAGCTTCCCAGGGGAAACCTCGAGTGGCTACACCTTC. The encoded protein is CASSFPGETSSGYTF.

V gene TRBV18 combines with J gene TRBJ2-2; 7 nucleotides match TRBD2. With V trimmed by 4 bases and J by 1 base, 3 bases remained unmatched. Germline loops: CDR1 KGHSH, CDR2 LQKENI. This CDR3 has 15 residues. CDR3 DNA sequence: TGTGCCAGCTCACGCCAGCGGGAGAACACCGGGGAGCTGTTTTTT. Protein sequence: CASSRQRENTGELFF. The entire variable domain, with the rest obtained from reference TRBV18 and TRBJ2-2, is as follows: NAGVMQNPRHLVRRRGQEARLRCSPMKGHSHVYWYRQLPEEGLKFMVYLQKENIIDESGMPKERFSAEFPKEGPSILRIQQVVRGDSAAYFCASSRQRENTGELFFGEGSRLTVL.

The CDR3 DNA sequence: TGTGCCAGTAGTATTCGGGCTAGCGGGGGCACCTACAATGAGCAGTTCTTC. Translating it yields CASSIRASGGTYNEQFF. The rearrangement uses TRBV19 and TRBJ2-1; 10 nucleotides agree with TRBD2. The CDR3 sequence is 17 residues long. Unmatched junction bases numbered 7, after V lost 3 bases and J lost 2 bases. Germline V gene sequence: CDR1 LNHDA, CDR2 SQIVND (reference sequence).

This clonotype was seen ten or more times. The chain has TRBV7-9 and TRBJ1-1; perhaps TRBD1 as D (6 bases). Germline CDR1 is SEHNR and CDR2 is FQNEAQ (reference sequence). The CDR3 runs to 14 residues. The V gene lost 6 bases and the J gene lost 6 bases, with 17 bases spanning the gap. The CDR3 DNA reads as TGTGCCAGCAGTCCCGGGCAGGGGCAGGCTGAAGCTTTCTTT. Its protein product is CASSPGQGQAEAFF. Complete variable domain (other parts from reference TRBV7-9 and TRBJ1-1): DTGVSQNPRHKITKRGQNVTFRCDPISEHNRLYWYRQTLGQGPEFLTYFQNEAQLEKSRLLSDRFSAERPKGSFSTLEIQRTEQGDSAMYLCASSPGQGQAEAFFGQGTRLTVV.

This clonotype has ten or more counts. V and J are TRBV30 and TRBJ1-6; D not certain. Germline assignment: CDR1 GTSNPN and CDR2 SVGIG (reference sequence). Trimming removed 1 base from V and 0 bases from J, with 13 bases in between. This CDR3 region has 17 residues. The CDR3 loop reads CAWSASRSSSYNSPLHF. DNA of the CDR3: TGTGCCTGGAGTGCGTCACGGTCAAGCTCCTATAATTCACCCCTCCACTTT. The entire variable domain, with the rest obtained from reference TRBV30 and TRBJ1-6, is as follows: SQTIHQWPATLVQPVGSPLSLECTVEGTSNPNLYWYRQAAGRGLQLLFYSVGIGQISSEVPQNLSASRPQDRQFILSSKKLLLSDSGFYLCAWSASRSSSYNSPLHFGNGTRLTVT.

This clonotype appeared a few times. This clone may be a read error of a much larger clone one base away. The V and J genes are TRBV28 and TRBJ2-7; no firm D call. Trimming took off 5 bases at V and 5 bases at J, with 16 bases between the two ends. Germline V CDR1 and CDR2: MDHEN, SYDVKM. The CDR3 covers 14 residues. The CDR3 DNA sequence: TGTGCCAGCAGTCGTCGGGTCCCGTGGAACGAGCAGTACTTC. Translated, it gives CASSRRVPWNEQYF.

This clonotype was recorded at least ten times. The chain couples TRBV3-1 to TRBJ2-7; D gene unclear. Germline V gene lookup returns CDR1 LGHDT and CDR2 YNNKEL (reference sequence). Trimming took off 4 bases at V and 6 bases at J, with 16 bases between the two ends. There are 14 residues in the CDR3. The CDR3 nucleotides are TGTGCCAGCAGCCGTGATAGCTCTCCCATCGAGCAGTACTTC. Amino acids: CASSRDSSPIEQYF.

This clonotype was seen repeatedly, ten times or more. The chain combines TRBV7-3 with TRBJ2-1; weak D call: TRBD2 (5 bases). Germline CDR1 and CDR2: SGHTA and FQGTGA. The CDR3 consists of 16 residues. V dropped 1 base and J dropped 8 bases, with 18 bases sitting between them. The CDR3 DNA reads as TGTGCCAGCAGCTTAAGGTGGGATAGAGGGAGCGATGAGCAGTTCTTC. Translation gives CASSLRWDRGSDEQFF.

Ten or more counts support this clonotype. The chain combines TRBV2 with TRBJ1-5; tentatively, D is TRBD1 (6 bases). The V end was cut by 4 bases, the J end by 6 bases, with 16 bases between. CDR3 length: 15 residues. Germline CDR1 SNHLY, CDR2 FYNNEI. The CDR3 loop is CASSGIGGGLQPQHF. As DNA, the CDR3 is TGTGCCAGCAGTGGCATAGGAGGGGGACTTCAGCCCCAGCATTTT.

This clonotype has just a few counts. The chain employs TRBV29-1 and TRBJ2-3, with 12 bases that match TRBD1. The CDR3 covers 13 residues. V lost 6 bases to trimming and J lost 6 bases; unmatched junction nucleotides: 4. Germline values: CDR1 SQVTM, CDR2 ANQGSEA. The CDR3 DNA follows: TGCAGCGTGGGGACAGGGGGCATCGATACGCAGTATTTT. Its translation: CSVGTGGIDTQYF.

This clonotype was counted many times. The V call is TRBV7-2, the J call TRBJ2-3; 8 bases are shared with TRBD2. CDR1 SGHTA and CDR2 FQGNSA come from the germline V gene. This CDR3 spans 14 amino acids. DNA of the CDR3: TGTGCTGTGACGAGCGGGAGAATCACAGATACGCAGTATTTT. This codes for CAVTSGRITDTQYF. The variable domain in full, completed from reference TRBV7-2 and TRBJ2-3, reads GAGVSQSPSNKVTEKGKDVELRCDPISGHTALYWYRQSLGQGLEFLIYFQGNSAPDKSGLPSDRFSAERTGGSVSTLTIQRTQQEDSAVYLCAVTSGRITDTQYFGPGTRLTVL.